The source of this TCR beta chain is a study of cytotoxic CD8 clonotypes in ibrutinib-treated CLL. Study at large: Among patients, some 25 responded partially and 2 completely; 14 then stayed remitted and some twelve progressed after median 68 months. A median about twelve months of treatment, range 6 to 36, preceded the collection of response samples.

Germline V gene lookup returns CDR1 MNHEY and CDR2 SMNVEV (reference sequence). The CDR3 extends over 13 amino acids. The ends were cut back, 6 bases at V and 6 bases at J, with 12 bases in the middle. Sequencing was performed with immunoSEQ multiplex PCR; in TCRdb, only in-frame clones are kept and a portion is missing. The table records about 130,000 clones, under 90% of them present only once. TCR beta library input comprised about 1.9 micrograms of genomic DNA from cryopreserved PBMCs. Study conclusions and caveats: The study found baseline clonality above age-matched healthy donors, tracking circulating CD8+ T-cell counts.

Notes on this clone: Antigen unknown.

The chain joins TRBV27 to TRBJ2-1; D is possibly TRBD1 (6 bases). The receptor's source is a human donor with chronic lymphocytic leukemia. Source: PBMCs, taken after 24 months of ibrutinib treatment. The CDR3 DNA follows: TGTGCCAGCAGGGACCTGGGGGCCAATGAGCAGTTCTTC. As protein: CASRDLGANEQFF.